A selection of T cell receptor beta chains follows, all from one sample in a study of shared clonotypes between healthy human individuals. Sequenced by immunoSEQ multiplex PCR; TCRdb stores in-frame clones only, minus some. The sample has roughly 2.2 million clones, 80% to 95% seen once. Sequenced sample: naive CD4+ T cells from PBMCs. These receptors all stem from a man aged 18 to 30 in good health. Some clones in this sample may be carry-over from other donors' samples. CDR3s include the opening cysteine and the closing phenylalanine or tryptophan. The D gene is left open where the match is weak.

CDR3	DNA	D	J	V
CASSLRLGGGSGNTIYF	TGTGCCAGCAGTCTACGACTAGGGGGCGGCTCTGGAAACACCATATATTTT	TRBD1	TRBJ1-3	TRBV28
CASSQWDTTTYNEQFF	TGCGCCAGCAGTCAATGGGACACTACAACCTACAATGAGCAGTTCTTC	NA	TRBJ2-1	TRBV23-1
CATRTGPNTEAFF	TGTGCCACAAGGACAGGGCCGAACACTGAAGCTTTCTTT	TRBD1	TRBJ1-1	TRBV6-5
CASSVGERQRTDTQYF	TGCGCCAGCAGCGTGGGGGAGCGGCAACGCACAGATACGCAGTATTTT	NA	TRBJ2-3	TRBV5-1
CASSYTSNPNNEQFF	TGTGCCAGCAGTTACACATCAAACCCGAACAATGAGCAGTTCTTC	NA	TRBJ2-1	TRBV6-5
CASSTANTGELFF	TGTGCCAGCAGCACGGCAAACACCGGGGAGCTGTTTTTT	NA	TRBJ2-2	TRBV2
CASSSSGGREQYF	TGTGCCAGCAGCTCCTCAGGGGGCCGTGAGCAGTACTTC	TRBD1	TRBJ2-7	TRBV7-3
CASSLRDTRNTIYF	TGTGCCAGCAGTCTCAGGGACACTCGAAACACCATATATTTT	NA	TRBJ1-3	TRBV28
CASSQPGQGHYGYTF	TGTGCCAGCAGCCAGCCGGGACAGGGCCATTATGGCTACACCTTC	TRBD1	TRBJ1-2	TRBV28
CASSLSSHLPSEQYF	TGTGCCAGCAGCTTATCCTCCCACCTACCGAGCGAGCAGTACTTC	NA	TRBJ2-7	TRBV11-2